These 29 T cell receptor beta chains share one sample of origin, sequenced in a study of T cell responses to AZD1222 COVID-19 vaccine. Profiled with immunoSEQ multiplex PCR; TCRdb holds only in-frame clones, not every one. This sample has 150,000 or so clones, with about 91% found just once. The specimen was peripheral blood, collected on day 0 of AZD1222 vaccination. The origin of the receptors is an adult in good health.

This chain joins TRBV19 and TRBJ2-2, with D possibly matching TRBD1 (6 bases). V lost 6 bases to trimming and J lost 2 bases, with 22 bases between them. The CDR3 loop spans 18 amino acids. CDR1 LNHDA and CDR2 SQIVND come from the germline V gene (reference sequence). CDR3 protein: CASRSPRRQVPNTGELFF. The CDR3 bases are TGTGCCAGTAGAAGCCCTCGTCGACAGGTACCTAACACCGGGGAGCTGTTTTTT.

Note on this clone: Other nucleotide sequences from this sample produce the same CDR3. V is TRBV5-4 and J is TRBJ1-5; D is unclear. There are 13 residues in the CDR3. In germline, CDR1 is SGHNT, CDR2 YYREEE (reference sequence). The germline V and J ends were trimmed by 0 bases and 1 base, with 2 bases remaining between them. Here the CDR3 DNA reads TGTGCCAGCAGCTTGGACAGCAATCAGCCCCAGCATTTT. It translates to CASSLDSNQPQHF.

V and J are TRBV6-5 and TRBJ2-3; TRBD2 might be the D (6 bases). The CDR3 covers 15 residues. Germline V gene data show CDR1 as MNHEY and CDR2 as SVGAGI. V lost 5 bases, J lost 2 bases, and 14 bases lay in between. The CDR3 sequence is CASSISGGPTDTQYF. The CDR3, as DNA: TGTGCCAGCAGTATATCCGGGGGTCCCACAGATACGCAGTATTTT.

J is TRBJ1-6 and V is TRBV5-1; unclear D gene. The ends were cut back, 2 bases at V and 7 bases at J, with 10 bases in the middle. Germline CDR1 and CDR2: SGHRS and YFSETQ. This CDR3 contains 14 residues. As DNA, the CDR3 is TGCGCCAGCAGCTTCCCACAGTTAAATTCACCCCTCCACTTT. Protein product: CASSFPQLNSPLHF.

The chain uses TRBV4-1 and TRBJ1-5, with a tentative D call TRBD1 (5 bases). The ends were cut back, 0 bases at V and 6 bases at J, with 9 bases in the middle. Germline CDR1 MGHRA, CDR2 YSYEKL. This CDR3 spans 14 amino acids. CDR3 sequence (DNA): TGCGCCAGCAGCCAAGACAGGGAGGTTCAGCCCCAGCATTTT. This codes for CASSQDREVQPQHF.

J is TRBJ1-1 and V is TRBV5-1; D possibly corresponds to TRBD1 (5 bases). The CDR3 contains 13 residues. Germline V CDR1 and CDR2: SGHRS, YFSETQ. Deletions cut 1 base from V and 5 bases from J, with 9 bases between. CDR3 sequence reads: CASSLQGWTEAFF. CDR3 coding DNA: TGCGCCAGCAGCTTGCAGGGTTGGACTGAAGCTTTCTTT.

The J gene is TRBJ2-6, the V gene TRBV5-5, with D tentatively TRBD2 (6 bases). This CDR3 is 16 amino acids long. CDR1 SGHKS and CDR2 YYEKEE come from the germline V gene (reference sequence). V was clipped by 2 bases and J by 5 bases, with 14 bases between them. In DNA form, the CDR3 reads TGTGCCAGCAGCTTTTTAACGGGAGAATGGGCCAACGTCCTGACTTTC. Amino acid sequence: CASSFLTGEWANVLTF.

This chain connects TRBV7-2 to TRBJ1-2, with D possibly matching TRBD1 (6 bases). The V end was cut by 7 bases, the J end by 5 bases, with 14 bases between. Looked up from germline, CDR1 is SGHTA and CDR2 is FQGNSA. This CDR3 has 13 amino acids. CDR3 sequence (DNA): TGTGCCAGCAACGATCCCGGACAGTATGGCTACACCTTC. It yields the protein CASNDPGQYGYTF.

The V call is TRBV6-5, the J call TRBJ1-6, with D perhaps matching TRBD1 (6 bases). CDR1 MNHEY and CDR2 SVGAGI come from the germline V gene. Trimming took off 6 bases at V and 7 bases at J, with 13 bases between the two ends. The CDR3 is 14 amino acids. The CDR3 nucleotides read TGTGCCAGCAGGCGACAGGAACTCAATTCACCCCTCCACTTT. It encodes CASRRQELNSPLHF.

J is TRBJ2-4 and V is TRBV2; 8 bases agree with TRBD1. The trim removed 3 bases at V and 11 bases at J, leaving 6 bases unmatched. The CDR3 has 13 amino acids. Germline V lookup: CDR1 SNHLY, CDR2 FYNNEI. DNA for the CDR3: TGTGCCAGCAGTGAGGACAGGGCGATTGTTCAGTACTTC. The encoded protein is CASSEDRAIVQYF.

The chain couples TRBV7-9 to TRBJ2-2; D is unresolved. Germline V gene data show CDR1 as SEHNR and CDR2 as FQNEAQ (reference sequence). The CDR3 loop spans 12 amino acids. V lost 1 base and J lost 7, with 4 bases in between. The CDR3: CASSLGRGELFF. CDR3 bases: TGTGCCAGCAGCTTAGGTCGCGGGGAGCTGTTTTTT.

The chain recombines TRBV18 with TRBJ2-3, with 7 bases fitting TRBD2. The germline V gene has CDR1 KGHSH and CDR2 LQKENI. This CDR3 contains 16 residues. J was trimmed by 0 bases and V by 5 bases; bases with no gene match: 8. CDR3 DNA: TGTGCCAGCTCAACCCAAGCGGGGCCCAGCACAGATACGCAGTATTTT. Translating gives CASSTQAGPSTDTQYF.

The chain is built from TRBV3-1 (or the pseudogene TRBV3-2) and TRBJ2-3; D is possibly TRBD1 (5 bases). This CDR3 contains 15 residues. V lost 1 base and J lost 1, with 9 bases in between. Looked up from germline, CDR1 is LGHDT and CDR2 is YNNKEL (reference sequence). The CDR3 region has the DNA TGTGCCAGCAGCCAAGCCGACAGTGGCACAGATACGCAGTATTTT. It encodes CASSQADSGTDTQYF.

This chain connects TRBV5-1 to TRBJ2-1, with TRBD2 matching over 13 bases. The CDR3 covers 15 residues. In germline, CDR1 is SGHRS, CDR2 YFSETQ. J gave up 9 bases and V 2 bases, and 5 bases lay outside the gene matches. The CDR3 protein is CASSLLAGGPGEQFF. In nucleotides, the CDR3 is TGCGCCAGCAGCTTACTAGCGGGGGGGCCGGGTGAGCAGTTCTTC.

The V gene is TRBV6-5, the J gene TRBJ1-1, with no clear D. CDR1 is MNHEY, CDR2 SVGAGI, per germline. V was trimmed by 2 bases and J by 0 bases, leaving 7 bases between them. The CDR3 totals 14 residues. In DNA, the CDR3 is TGTGCCAGCAGTTACCTACAGATGAACACTGAAGCTTTCTTT. Amino acids: CASSYLQMNTEAFF.

CDR3 sequence: CASSSGRDYEQYF. The DNA for the CDR3 is TGTGCCAGCAGCTCCGGGAGAGACTACGAGCAGTACTTC. The V call is TRBV7-2, the J call TRBJ2-7, with D maybe TRBD2 (6 bases). The CDR3 loop spans 13 amino acids. Germline V lookup: CDR1 SGHTA, CDR2 FQGNSA. V was trimmed by 4 bases and J by 3 bases, leaving 10 bases between them.

CDR3 sequence (DNA): TGTGCCAGCAGTCAACTCCCGGGGGGGCGCAATGAGCAGTTCTTC. Amino acid sequence: CASSQLPGGRNEQFF. The chain recombines TRBV2 with TRBJ2-1, with 8 bases lining up with TRBD2. This CDR3 region has 15 residues. The V gene end was trimmed by 5 bases and the J gene end by 6 bases; junction bases not matched to a gene: 9. From germline, CDR1 is SNHLY and CDR2 FYNNEI.

The genes are TRBV4-1 and TRBJ2-7; 11 bases fit TRBD1. The germline gives CDR1 MGHRA, CDR2 YSYEKL. The CDR3 runs 15 residues. V shed 3 bases, J shed 6 bases, and the junction held 7 bases outside the gene matches. The CDR3 is CASSQGQGVPGEQYF. The CDR3 region has the DNA TGCGCCAGCAGCCAGGGACAGGGGGTGCCGGGCGAGCAGTACTTC.

The table lists this clone with a count of one. This chain joins TRBV10-3 and TRBJ2-2, with D possibly TRBD1 on 6 matching bases. Germline V lookup: CDR1 ENHRY, CDR2 SYGVKD. This CDR3 region has 14 residues. With 4 bases removed from V and 1 base from J, the gap between germline ends came to 7 bases. CDR3 sequence reads: CAISGDKNTGELFF. CDR3 DNA: TGTGCCATCAGTGGGGACAAGAACACCGGGGAGCTGTTTTTT.

The chain carries TRBV4-3 and TRBJ2-1; unclear D gene. Trimming pared 3 bases from V and 0 bases from J, leaving 3 bases between. CDR3 length: 13 residues. The germline gives CDR1 LGHNA, CDR2 YSLEER. The CDR3 loop reads CASSQGSYNEQFF. CDR3 DNA sequence: TGCGCCAGCAGCCAGGGCTCCTACAATGAGCAGTTCTTC.

Only a few counts were recorded for this clone. The rearrangement joins TRBV2 to TRBJ2-3, with 7 bases identical to TRBD2. V was clipped by 4 bases and J by 12 bases; unmatched bases: 10. Germline V gene data show CDR1 as SNHLY and CDR2 as FYNNEI. The CDR3 loop spans 13 amino acids. The DNA for the CDR3 is TGTGCCAGCAGTGTTTTGGAAGCGGGGAGTCAGTATTTT. Translation gives CASSVLEAGSQYF.

This chain joins TRBV11-2 and TRBJ1-1; weak D call: TRBD1 (6 bases). Germline V gene lookup returns CDR1 SGHAT and CDR2 FQNNGV. This CDR3 contains 12 residues. The ends were cut back, 8 bases at V and 6 bases at J, with 13 bases in the middle. The CDR3 sequence: CASGRGWAEAFF. The CDR3 DNA reads as TGTGCCAGCGGTAGGGGGTGGGCTGAAGCTTTCTTT.

This chain links TRBV19 with TRBJ1-5; the D gene is possibly TRBD1 (5 bases). Germline V gene data show CDR1 as LNHDA and CDR2 as SQIVND (reference sequence). V lost 0 bases to trimming and J lost 7 bases, with 16 bases between them. This CDR3 spans 16 amino acids. For the CDR3, the DNA is TGTGCCAGTAGTATAGAGGAGGGGAGGGTGGACCAGCCCCAGCATTTT. Protein: CASSIEEGRVDQPQHF.

This chain uses TRBV29-1 with TRBJ1-2; TRBD1 agrees at 7 bases. CDR3 length equals 15 residues. Germline V CDR1 and CDR2: SQVTM, ANQGSEA. Trimming took 2 bases from V and 3 from J; bases not matched to a gene: 9. CDR3 DNA sequence: TGCAGCGTTGAACCGGAGACAGGGAGGTACTATGGCTACACCTTC. As protein: CSVEPETGRYYGYTF.

V gene TRBV7-2 combines with J gene TRBJ1-3; unclear D gene. Trimming removed 3 bases at V and 0 bases at J, with 9 bases between. The CDR3 has 15 residues. Germline CDR1 reads SGHTA; CDR2 reads FQGNSA. The CDR3 is CASSLRASSGNTIYF. The DNA for the CDR3 is TGTGCCAGCAGCTTGAGGGCCAGCTCTGGAAACACCATATATTTT.

This sequence joins TRBV7-2 and TRBJ1-5, with D possibly matching TRBD1 (5 bases). Germline-derived CDR1 and CDR2 are SGHTA and FQGNSA. Trimming left V 5 bases short and J 5 bases short, with 10 bases between. The CDR3 has 13 residues. CDR3 sequence reads: CASSPGMDQPQHF. The CDR3 DNA follows: TGTGCCAGCAGCCCAGGGATGGATCAGCCCCAGCATTTT.

This clone was observed a handful of times. The chain links TRBV7-8 to TRBJ2-7; D ambiguous. The germline gives CDR1 SGHVS, CDR2 FQNEAQ. The CDR3 covers 15 residues. Trimming pared 4 bases from V and 0 bases from J, leaving 13 bases between. The CDR3 bases are TGTGCCAGCAGCTCCCGCAGGAGCGTCTCCTACGAGCAGTACTTC. It yields the protein CASSSRRSVSYEQYF.

The V and J genes are TRBV18 and TRBJ1-2, with unresolved D. Germline loops: CDR1 KGHSH, CDR2 LQKENI. V lost 6 bases, J lost 0 bases, and 14 bases lay in between. The CDR3 totals 15 residues. The CDR3 protein is CASSTGVAANYGYTF. For the CDR3, the DNA is TGTGCCAGCTCCACCGGAGTCGCAGCTAACTATGGCTACACCTTC.

V usage is TRBV18 and J usage is TRBJ1-1; D is ambiguous. CDR1 and CDR2 (germline): KGHSH, LQKENI. Trimming cost V 1 base and J 6 bases, with 12 bases left between them. The CDR3 spans 14 residues. The CDR3 spells CASSPQNQIAEAFF. The DNA for the CDR3 is TGTGCCAGCTCACCACAGAACCAGATCGCTGAAGCTTTCTTT.